The 13 T cell receptor beta chains below all came from one sample that was sequenced in a study of regulatory T cells in long-lasting Graves disease. Sequencing libraries for TCR beta were prepared with iRepertoire HTBI primers and Arm-PCR of CDR3 regions. TCRdb used MiXCR to reprocess the multiplex PCR reads, holding one entry per CDR3 protein. The sample includes about 430,000 distinct CDR3 sequences, over 14% seen only once; the top ten take about 8.2%. The time point was: newly diagnosed GD, antithyroid drugs for less than 3 months. After RNA was extracted from PBMCs, the TCR library was made from it. These data also formed part of another study, on T cells in Graves' hyperthyroidism and ophthalmopathy.

The sequences come from peripheral blood mononuclear cells (PBMCs), collected at new diagnosis, from a patient treated with antithyroid drugs. Receptors originate from a woman in her 40s with Graves disease.

This clonotype was counted ten times or more. The chain links TRBV7-3 to TRBJ2-2; D is perhaps TRBD2 (5 bases). The CDR3 runs to 13 residues. The germline V gene has CDR1 SGHTA and CDR2 FQGTGA. Trimming took 5 bases from V and 8 from J, leaving 12 bases between them. The CDR3 loop is CASSVREGGELFF. In DNA form, the CDR3 reads TGTGCCAGCAGCGTGAGAGAGGGTGGGGAGCTGTTTTTT.

The table lists this clonotype with many counts. This chain uses TRBV20-1 with TRBJ2-5; D call uncertain. Germline V gene lookup returns CDR1 DFQATT and CDR2 SNEGSKA (reference sequence). The CDR3 runs 13 residues. Trimming cost V 4 bases and J 1 base, with 10 bases left between them. The CDR3 loop reads CSANVGPQETQYF. Here the CDR3 DNA reads TGCAGTGCTAACGTCGGTCCCCAAGAGACCCAGTACTTC.

This clonotype has a count of ten or more. The rearrangement links TRBV7-3 to TRBJ2-3; the match to TRBD2 covers 7 bases. The germline V gene encodes CDR1 SGHTA and CDR2 FQGTGA. The CDR3 consists of 14 residues. After removal of 5 bases from V and 4 bases from J, the junction contained 6 bases not matched to a gene. The CDR3 nucleotides read TGTGCCAGCAGCATTACGGGAGGTGCAGATACGCAGTATTTT. Translated: CASSITGGADTQYF.

Only one count was recorded for this clonotype. Only one base separates this from a far larger clonotype, so it likely reflects a read error. The chain combines TRBV2 with TRBJ2-7; D might be TRBD1 or TRBD2, each matching 5 bases. The germline V gene has CDR1 SNHLY and CDR2 FYNNEI. With 6 bases removed from V and 3 bases from J, the gap between germline ends came to 9 bases. CDR3 size: 12 residues. This CDR3 reads CASSRGIYEQYF. The CDR3 coding sequence is TGTGCCAGCAGCCGGGGCATCTACGAGCAGTACTTC.

This clonotype was seen repeatedly, ten times or more. This chain uses TRBV2 with TRBJ2-1, with D tentatively TRBD2 (6 bases). Per germline, CDR1 SNHLY and CDR2 FYNNEI. This CDR3 region has 14 residues. Trimming pared 6 bases from V and 7 bases from J, leaving 16 bases between. For the CDR3, the DNA is TGTGCCAGCAGGGGCCGAGACGCGGGGAATGAGCAGTTCTTC. It is translated as CASRGRDAGNEQFF.

This clonotype was counted at least ten times. The chain combines TRBV20-1 with TRBJ2-3; D possibly matches TRBD1 or TRBD2 (5 bases each). Per the germline V gene, CDR1 is DFQATT and CDR2 is SNEGSKA (reference sequence). This CDR3 spans 15 amino acids. Trimming took off 6 bases at V and 0 bases at J, with 16 bases between the two ends. The CDR3 sequence: CSAIDSGRSTDTQYF. The CDR3 nucleotides read TGCAGTGCAATAGACTCGGGACGCAGCACAGATACGCAGTATTTT.

This clonotype was observed at least ten times. This chain uses TRBV7-6 with TRBJ2-3; 12 bases are a match to TRBD2. Germline V CDR1 and CDR2: SGHVS, FNYEAQ. Trimming took 2 bases from V and 5 from J; bases not matched to a gene: 5. The CDR3 has 16 residues. The DNA of the CDR3 is TGTGCCAGCAGCTTACTAGCGGGAGGGCCGGAAGATACGCAGTATTTT. Translated: CASSLLAGGPEDTQYF.

This clonotype was found a few times. The V call is TRBV7-2, the J call TRBJ1-5; D unclear. The germline V gene has CDR1 SGHTA and CDR2 FQGNSA. This CDR3 is built from 15 residues. The V and J ends lost 5 bases and 0 bases respectively, with 11 bases between them. The CDR3: CASSARGYSNQPQHF. The CDR3 DNA reads TGTGCCAGCAGCGCCAGAGGGTATAGCAATCAGCCCCAGCATTTT.

Concerning this clonotype itself: A much larger clone differs from this one at a single base, so this may be a read error. The chain recombines TRBV10-3 with TRBJ2-7, with 8 bases lining up with TRBD1. CDR1 is ENHRY, CDR2 SYGVKD, per germline. Trimming at V came to 6 bases and at J to 7 bases, leaving 14 bases not matched to a gene. The CDR3 covers 15 residues. CDR3 amino acids: CAISSNRAGGGEQYF. CDR3 nucleotide sequence: TGTGCCATCAGCTCTAATCGGGCAGGGGGCGGTGAGCAGTACTTC.

This clonotype was recorded many times. V and J are TRBV11-3 and TRBJ2-7; tentatively, D is TRBD1 or TRBD2 (5 bases each). The V and J ends lost 1 base and 2 bases respectively, with 18 bases between them. From germline, CDR1 is SGHNT and CDR2 YENEEA. The CDR3 runs to 17 residues. As DNA, the CDR3 is TGTGCCAGCAGCTTAGCCCTGTGGGGGTCGCGGACCTACGAGCAGTACTTC. This codes for CASSLALWGSRTYEQYF.

This clonotype was observed a few times. The J gene is TRBJ1-3, the V gene TRBV19, with D uncertain. Deletions cut 2 bases from V and 4 bases from J, with 15 bases between. The germline V gene encodes CDR1 LNHDA and CDR2 SQIVND (reference sequence). There are 16 residues in the CDR3. The CDR3 coding sequence is TGTGCCAGTAGTATAAAGGTTGCAGGACCAGGAAACACCATATATTTT. This sequence encodes CASSIKVAGPGNTIYF.

This clonotype came up many times. One end of the junction is discordant with germline, which a read error may explain. This rearrangement joins TRBV5-1 to TRBJ2-1; TRBD2 matches at 10 bases. This CDR3 contains 17 residues. Germline V lookup: CDR1 SGHRS, CDR2 YFSETQ. The CDR3 loop reads CASRLASGRADYNEQFF. The CDR3 nucleotides read TGCGCCAGCAGATTGGCGAGCGGGAGGGCTGACTACAATGAGCAGTTCTTC.

This sequence joins TRBV28 and TRBJ2-1; 7 bases are shared with TRBD2. CDR3 length: 14 residues. Looked up from germline, CDR1 is MDHEN and CDR2 is SYDVKM. Losses at the gene ends were 2 bases for V and 9 bases for J; bases not matched to a gene: 7. In nucleotides, the CDR3 is TGTGCCAGCAGTTTACCGGGGGGAGGGTTTGAGCAGTTCTTC. This sequence encodes CASSLPGGGFEQFF.